Described below is a single TCR beta chain sequence and its context. This entry belongs to a study of shared clonotypes between healthy human individuals. Positive CCR7 selection of CD45RO-negative cells yielded the naive CD8 cells, and terminally differentiated effector memory CD45RA+ cells were excluded. Measured with immunoSEQ multiplex PCR; TCRdb has only the in-frame clones, and not every one. This sample has about 2.2 million clones, with 90% to 95% found just once. The V gene's germline CDR1 is SQVTM and CDR2 ANQGSEA. This CDR3 has 12 residues. Trimming pared 5 bases from V and 3 bases from J, leaving 11 bases between.

The receptor comes from a man between 18 and 35 years old in good health. Some clones in this sample may be carry-over from other donors' samples. This chain uses TRBV29-1 with TRBJ2-7; possibly TRBD2 for D (5 bases). The material sequenced was naive CD8+ T cells from PBMCs. CDR3 residues: CSVRGSGYEQYF. CDR3 bases: TGCAGCGTTCGTGGGAGTGGCTACGAGCAGTACTTC.